This TCR beta chain was profiled in a study of T-cell memory formation after mild COVID-19. Study summary: Clustering of TCRs was largely donor specific.

General study points: Pre-infection memory already had some responding clones, implying cross-reactive memory joined. Mostly located in CM and EM were contracting CD4+ clones, with contracting CD8+ clones located in EMRA.

Comments on this clonotype: As yet, its antigen is unknown.

There are 15 residues in the CDR3. Trimming removed 8 bases at V and 0 bases at J, with 16 bases between. It was 5'RACE with constant-segment primers that produced the TCR alpha and TCR beta cDNA libraries, which carried sample barcodes and UMIs. TCRdb reanalysed the 5' RACE reads using MiXCR and keeps one entry per CDR3 protein. The sample yields roughly 170,000 distinct CDR3 sequences, about 18% seen once. The chain uses TRBV12-3 or TRBV12-4 and TRBJ1-1, with a weak D call TRBD1 (5 bases). This TCR was recovered from a man aged 18 to 29 who had mild COVID-19 (a few samples of this study predate the infection). Cell type and time point are not known. The sequencing sample was made of PBMCs or a T cell subset sorted from them (not recorded which). This chain's CDR3 is CASYSRRGVNTEAFF. The DNA for the CDR3 is TGTGCCAGCTATAGCCGCCGGGGGGTGAACACTGAAGCTTTCTTT.